These T cell receptor beta chains were read from a single sample in a study of beta chain features in type 1 diabetes. Clones were read by immunoSEQ multiplex PCR, and TCRdb kept only the in-frame ones, dropping some. The sample yields a few hundred thousand clones, approximately 15% seen once. Sequencing was carried out using naive CD4+ T cells from blood. The receptor source for this set is a woman under 30 in good health. The CDR3 runs from the conserved cysteine through the conserved F or W. Each record gives: clone size, J gene, V gene, D gene, CDR3 protein, CDR3 DNA. D genes are given only for firm matches. Clone sizes are given selectively: once, few, many, or a class where the clone is expanded.

abundance: -; j_gene: TRBJ2-5; v_gene: TRBV7-8; d_gene: -; CDR3aa: CASSTPGGETQYF; CDR3nt: TGTGCCAGCAGCACGCCCGGCGGGGAGACCCAGTACTTC
abundance: few; j_gene: TRBJ1-5; v_gene: TRBV7-2; d_gene: TRBD1; CDR3aa: CASNPDRVSNQPQHF; CDR3nt: TGTGCCAGCAACCCAGACAGGGTTTCCAATCAGCCCCAGCATTTT
abundance: -; j_gene: TRBJ1-1; v_gene: TRBV29-1; d_gene: -; CDR3aa: CSVVTAGRTEAFF; CDR3nt: TGCAGCGTTGTGACTGCGGGACGGACTGAAGCTTTCTTT
abundance: -; j_gene: TRBJ2-7; v_gene: TRBV29-1; d_gene: TRBD1; CDR3aa: CSAQRDRGTYEQYF; CDR3nt: TGCAGCGCCCAACGGGACAGGGGAACCTACGAGCAGTACTTC
abundance: few; j_gene: TRBJ2-5; v_gene: TRBV15; d_gene: -; CDR3aa: CATSRDLEETQYF; CDR3nt: TGTGCCACCAGCAGAGACCTTGAAGAGACCCAGTACTTC
abundance: few; j_gene: TRBJ2-7; v_gene: TRBV7-2; d_gene: TRBD1; CDR3aa: CASSPTRGPIEQYF; CDR3nt: TGTGCCAGCAGCCCTACGAGGGGGCCGATCGAGCAGTACTTC
abundance: -; j_gene: TRBJ2-7; v_gene: TRBV19; d_gene: TRBD1; CDR3aa: CASTSGQSYEQYF; CDR3nt: TGTGCCAGTACCTCGGGACAGTCCTACGAGCAGTACTTC
abundance: -; j_gene: TRBJ2-2; v_gene: TRBV9; d_gene: -; CDR3aa: CASSVVPMSSGELFF; CDR3nt: TGTGCCAGCAGCGTAGTACCGATGAGTTCCGGGGAGCTGTTTTTT
abundance: -; j_gene: TRBJ2-1; v_gene: TRBV7-2; d_gene: TRBD2; CDR3aa: CASSRTGTSGRAYEQFF; CDR3nt: TGTGCCAGCAGCCGTACCGGGACTAGCGGGAGGGCCTATGAGCAGTTCTTC
abundance: once; j_gene: TRBJ2-7; v_gene: TRBV4-2; d_gene: -; CDR3aa: CASSQGHRNDYEQYF; CDR3nt: TGTGCCAGCAGCCAAGGGCACCGTAATGACTACGAGCAGTACTTC
abundance: -; j_gene: TRBJ1-2; v_gene: TRBV5-6; d_gene: -; CDR3aa: CASSPRQVFYGYTF; CDR3nt: TGTGCCAGCAGCCCCCGACAGGTCTTCTATGGCTACACCTTC
abundance: -; j_gene: TRBJ2-1; v_gene: TRBV25-1; d_gene: -; CDR3aa: CASSAAGVNEQFF; CDR3nt: TGTGCCAGCAGTGCTGCAGGGGTCAATGAGCAGTTCTTC
abundance: few; j_gene: TRBJ2-3; v_gene: TRBV6-5; d_gene: -; CDR3aa: CASSYSGSQPATQYF; CDR3nt: TGTGCCAGCAGTTACTCGGGTAGCCAGCCCGCCACGCAGTATTTT
abundance: few; j_gene: TRBJ2-7; v_gene: TRBV23-1; d_gene: -; CDR3aa: CASSHISYEQYF; CDR3nt: TGCGCCAGCAGTCATATCTCCTACGAGCAGTACTTC
abundance: -; j_gene: TRBJ2-7; v_gene: TRBV7-9; d_gene: -; CDR3aa: CASGLTGVTYEQYF; CDR3nt: TGTGCCAGCGGTTTGACGGGGGTCACCTACGAGCAGTACTTC
abundance: few; j_gene: TRBJ2-7; v_gene: TRBV7-2; d_gene: TRBD2; CDR3aa: CASSFQREYEQYF; CDR3nt: TGTGCCAGCAGCTTCCAGCGGGAGTACGAGCAGTACTTC
abundance: -; j_gene: TRBJ1-5; v_gene: TRBV19; d_gene: -; CDR3aa: CASSMLAAAVNQPQHF; CDR3nt: TGTGCCAGTAGTATGTTGGCCGCGGCGGTTAATCAGCCCCAGCATTTT
abundance: -; j_gene: TRBJ2-3; v_gene: TRBV4-3; d_gene: TRBD2; CDR3aa: CASSQETGGTQYF; CDR3nt: TGCGCCAGCAGCCAAGAGACGGGGGGGACGCAGTATTTT
abundance: few; j_gene: TRBJ2-7; v_gene: TRBV11-2; d_gene: -; CDR3aa: CASSAMGGGDLRSYEQYF; CDR3nt: TGTGCCAGCAGCGCGATGGGAGGGGGAGATCTACGATCCTACGAGCAGTACTTC
abundance: -; j_gene: TRBJ2-1; v_gene: TRBV18; d_gene: TRBD1; CDR3aa: CASSPTGTAYNEQFF; CDR3nt: TGTGCCAGCTCACCGACCGGGACAGCCTACAATGAGCAGTTCTTC
abundance: few; j_gene: TRBJ2-1; v_gene: TRBV29-1; d_gene: TRBD1; CDR3aa: CSVEGPRTGRPYNEQFF; CDR3nt: TGCAGCGTTGAAGGACCCCGGACAGGGCGCCCTTACAATGAGCAGTTCTTC
abundance: few; j_gene: TRBJ2-1; v_gene: TRBV30; d_gene: -; CDR3aa: CAWSATSGEQFF; CDR3nt: TGTGCCTGGAGCGCGACTTCGGGTGAGCAGTTCTTC
abundance: few; j_gene: TRBJ2-7; v_gene: TRBV28; d_gene: TRBD1; CDR3aa: CASATPGQLSYEQYF; CDR3nt: TGTGCCAGCGCCACCCCGGGACAGCTCTCCTACGAGCAGTACTTC
abundance: few; j_gene: TRBJ2-2; v_gene: TRBV15; d_gene: -; CDR3aa: CATSRENGGGELFF; CDR3nt: TGTGCCACCAGCAGAGAAAATGGAGGCGGGGAGCTGTTTTTT
abundance: -; j_gene: TRBJ2-1; v_gene: TRBV4-2; d_gene: -; CDR3aa: CASSSRLDNEQFF; CDR3nt: TGTGCCAGCAGCTCCCGACTAGACAATGAGCAGTTCTTC
abundance: -; j_gene: TRBJ2-6; v_gene: TRBV7-9; d_gene: -; CDR3aa: CASSLFVISPYVLTF; CDR3nt: TGTGCCAGCAGCTTATTTGTAATATCCCCTTACGTCCTGACTTTC
abundance: -; j_gene: TRBJ2-5; v_gene: TRBV7-2; d_gene: TRBD1; CDR3aa: CASSTGTGKETQYF; CDR3nt: TGTGCCAGCAGCACCGGGACAGGGAAAGAGACCCAGTACTTC
abundance: few; j_gene: TRBJ2-1; v_gene: TRBV28; d_gene: -; CDR3aa: CASSLSSSGVVEQFF; CDR3nt: TGTGCCAGCAGTTTATCTAGCTCCGGGGTGGTTGAGCAGTTCTTC
abundance: few; j_gene: TRBJ2-1; v_gene: TRBV5-6; d_gene: -; CDR3aa: CASSLVGDTSSYNEQFF; CDR3nt: TGTGCCAGCAGCTTGGTGGGGGACACGAGCTCCTACAATGAGCAGTTCTTC
abundance: few; j_gene: TRBJ1-1; v_gene: TRBV5-6; d_gene: -; CDR3aa: CASSSLEVLNTEAFF; CDR3nt: TGTGCCAGCAGCAGTCTCGAGGTGCTGAACACTGAAGCTTTCTTT
abundance: few; j_gene: TRBJ1-2; v_gene: TRBV25-1; d_gene: -; CDR3aa: CASYKQAYGYTF; CDR3nt: TGTGCCAGCTACAAACAGGCCTATGGCTACACCTTC
abundance: -; j_gene: TRBJ1-2; v_gene: TRBV6-1; d_gene: -; CDR3aa: CASRATENYGYTF; CDR3nt: TGTGCCAGCAGGGCGACAGAAAACTATGGCTACACCTTC
abundance: few; j_gene: TRBJ1-2; v_gene: TRBV29-1; d_gene: -; CDR3aa: CSAPVGGLYPYGYTF; CDR3nt: TGCAGCGCCCCGGTCGGGGGGCTATACCCCTATGGCTACACCTTC
abundance: few; j_gene: TRBJ2-1; v_gene: TRBV11-2; d_gene: TRBD2; CDR3aa: CASSLSGPSGRPNNEQFF; CDR3nt: TGTGCCAGCAGCTTATCAGGGCCTAGCGGGAGGCCCAACAATGAGCAGTTCTTC
abundance: -; j_gene: TRBJ2-5; v_gene: TRBV30; d_gene: -; CDR3aa: CAWTQRETQYF; CDR3nt: TGTGCCTGGACTCAGAGGGAGACCCAGTACTTC
abundance: -; j_gene: TRBJ2-3; v_gene: TRBV6-5; d_gene: -; CDR3aa: CASRASGSPGQYF; CDR3nt: TGTGCCAGCAGGGCCTCCGGGTCCCCTGGGCAGTATTTT
abundance: few; j_gene: TRBJ1-2; v_gene: TRBV28; d_gene: -; CDR3aa: CASSLIDINYGYTF; CDR3nt: TGTGCCAGCAGTTTAATCGACATTAACTATGGCTACACCTTC
abundance: -; j_gene: TRBJ2-1; v_gene: TRBV5-1; d_gene: -; CDR3aa: CASRELARDNEQFF; CDR3nt: TGCGCCAGCAGGGAACTAGCCAGGGACAATGAGCAGTTCTTC
abundance: -; j_gene: TRBJ2-7; v_gene: TRBV19; d_gene: TRBD1; CDR3aa: CASSKAGTGSAEQYF; CDR3nt: TGTGCCAGTAGTAAAGCCGGGACAGGGTCGGCCGAGCAGTACTTC
abundance: few; j_gene: TRBJ2-5; v_gene: TRBV4-3; d_gene: TRBD2; CDR3aa: CASSPGRRREGTETQYF; CDR3nt: TGCGCCAGCAGCCCGGGGAGGCGACGGGAGGGGACAGAGACCCAGTACTTC
abundance: -; j_gene: TRBJ2-5; v_gene: TRBV4-1; d_gene: -; CDR3aa: CASSQPSIPEAQYF; CDR3nt: TGCGCCAGCAGCCAACCAAGTATCCCAGAGGCCCAGTACTTC
abundance: few; j_gene: TRBJ2-1; v_gene: TRBV19; d_gene: -; CDR3aa: CASGGKGSVYNEQFF; CDR3nt: TGTGCCAGTGGGGGGAAGGGGTCCGTCTACAATGAGCAGTTCTTC
abundance: few; j_gene: TRBJ2-7; v_gene: TRBV6-5; d_gene: TRBD1; CDR3aa: CASSYSGQPYEQYF; CDR3nt: TGTGCCAGCAGTTACTCGGGACAGCCGTACGAGCAGTACTTC
abundance: few; j_gene: TRBJ1-1; v_gene: TRBV6-5; d_gene: TRBD1; CDR3aa: CASRPRTGSTEAFF; CDR3nt: TGTGCCAGCAGACCCCGGACAGGGAGCACTGAAGCTTTCTTT
abundance: -; j_gene: TRBJ2-5; v_gene: TRBV6-6; d_gene: TRBD1; CDR3aa: CASSPTGQGLGTQYF; CDR3nt: TGTGCCAGCAGCCCTACGGGACAGGGCCTCGGGACCCAGTACTTC
abundance: -; j_gene: TRBJ1-1; v_gene: TRBV10-3; d_gene: -; CDR3aa: CAISEAAGETEAFF; CDR3nt: TGTGCCATCAGTGAGGCGGCAGGGGAGACTGAAGCTTTCTTT
abundance: few; j_gene: TRBJ2-7; v_gene: TRBV28; d_gene: TRBD1; CDR3aa: CASSSGQAYSYEQYF; CDR3nt: TGTGCCAGCAGCTCTGGACAGGCCTACTCCTACGAGCAGTACTTC
abundance: -; j_gene: TRBJ2-6; v_gene: TRBV7-3; d_gene: -; CDR3aa: CASSLTGRGANVLTF; CDR3nt: TGTGCCAGCAGCTTAACGGGGAGAGGGGCCAACGTCCTGACTTTC
abundance: -; j_gene: TRBJ1-5; v_gene: TRBV7-2; d_gene: -; CDR3aa: CASSSEGGNQPQHF; CDR3nt: TGTGCCAGCAGCTCTGAGGGCGGCAATCAGCCCCAGCATTTT
abundance: few; j_gene: TRBJ2-1; v_gene: TRBV6-1; d_gene: TRBD2; CDR3aa: CASRGGNEQFF; CDR3nt: TGTGCCAGCAGGGGAGGGAATGAGCAGTTCTTC
abundance: -; j_gene: TRBJ1-1; v_gene: TRBV11-2; d_gene: -; CDR3aa: CASSLDRRDDEAFF; CDR3nt: TGTGCCAGCAGCTTAGATCGCAGGGATGATGAAGCTTTCTTT
abundance: -; j_gene: TRBJ1-1; v_gene: TRBV7-9; d_gene: -; CDR3aa: CASSLAQGIEAFF; CDR3nt: TGTGCCAGCAGCTTAGCACAGGGTATTGAAGCTTTCTTT
abundance: few; j_gene: TRBJ1-1; v_gene: TRBV18; d_gene: -; CDR3aa: CASSPDQTKETEAFF; CDR3nt: TGTGCCAGCTCACCGGATCAGACCAAGGAGACTGAAGCTTTCTTT
abundance: -; j_gene: TRBJ2-7; v_gene: TRBV5-1; d_gene: TRBD1; CDR3aa: CASGRQGASYEQYF; CDR3nt: TGCGCCAGCGGACGACAGGGGGCCTCCTACGAGCAGTACTTC
abundance: -; j_gene: TRBJ1-2; v_gene: TRBV19; d_gene: TRBD1; CDR3aa: CASRDRVTDGYTF; CDR3nt: TGTGCCAGTAGAGACAGGGTGACGGATGGCTACACCTTC
abundance: few; j_gene: TRBJ2-7; v_gene: TRBV15; d_gene: -; CDR3aa: CATSRTADSYEQYF; CDR3nt: TGTGCCACCAGCCGGACAGCTGATTCCTACGAGCAGTACTTC
abundance: few; j_gene: TRBJ2-7; v_gene: TRBV6-6; d_gene: -; CDR3aa: CASSYSSKQYF; CDR3nt: TGTGCCAGCAGTTACTCTAGTAAGCAGTACTTC
abundance: few; j_gene: TRBJ1-1; v_gene: TRBV18; d_gene: TRBD1; CDR3aa: CASSPGQGWTEAFF; CDR3nt: TGTGCCAGCTCACCGGGACAGGGATGGACTGAAGCTTTCTTT
abundance: -; j_gene: TRBJ1-5; v_gene: TRBV4-1; d_gene: TRBD1; CDR3aa: CASSQGAGQGEQPQHF; CDR3nt: TGCGCCAGCAGCCAAGGGGCAGGACAGGGGGAACAGCCCCAGCATTTT